This T cell receptor beta chain was sequenced for a study of blood T cell repertoires in COVID-19. The overall study: The study drew acute and convalescent COVID-19 samples from the United States, Italy and Spain. T cells, B-cell-depleted T cells, or PBMCs provided the cDNA or gDNA that served as material.

Original processing notes: Researchers report that nucleated cell counts were estimated from reference gene primer amplification. The assay was immunoSEQ multiplex PCR, and TCRdb's table has in-frame clones only and misses some. From that table come the V and J calls and clone size; the DNA was used to work out D and trimming. The sample lists about 65,000 clones, about 83% occurring once. Patients at the Seattle site were enrolled during active infection and followed longitudinally. Per germline, CDR1 MNHEY and CDR2 SVGAGI. V was clipped by 4 bases and J by 2 bases; unmatched bases: 5. The CDR3 totals 14 residues.

V and J are TRBV6-5 and TRBJ2-7; 7 bases map to TRBD1. This receptor was identified in a man in his fifties with COVID-19, enrolled during active disease. The specimen sequenced was peripheral blood. CDR3 bases: TGTGCCAGCAGTTCGACAGGGAACGCCTACGAGCAGTACTTC. This translates into CASSSTGNAYEQYF.